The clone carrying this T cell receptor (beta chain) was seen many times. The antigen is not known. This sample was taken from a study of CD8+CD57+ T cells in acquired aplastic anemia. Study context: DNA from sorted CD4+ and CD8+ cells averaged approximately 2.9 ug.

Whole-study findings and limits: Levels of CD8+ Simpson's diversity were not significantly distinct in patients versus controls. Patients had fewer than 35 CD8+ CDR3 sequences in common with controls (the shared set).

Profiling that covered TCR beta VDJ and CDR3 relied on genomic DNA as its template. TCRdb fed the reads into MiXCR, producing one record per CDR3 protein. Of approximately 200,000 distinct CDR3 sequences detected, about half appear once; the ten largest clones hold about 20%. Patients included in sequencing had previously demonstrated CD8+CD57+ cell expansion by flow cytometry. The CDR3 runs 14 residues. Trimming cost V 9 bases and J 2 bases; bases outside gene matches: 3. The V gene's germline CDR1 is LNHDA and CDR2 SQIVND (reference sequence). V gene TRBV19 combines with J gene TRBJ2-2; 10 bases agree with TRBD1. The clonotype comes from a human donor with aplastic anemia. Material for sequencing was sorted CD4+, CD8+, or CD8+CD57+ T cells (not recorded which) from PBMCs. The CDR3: CASGTGANTGELFF. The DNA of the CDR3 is TGTGCCAGCGGGACAGGGGCCAACACCGGGGAGCTGTTTTTT. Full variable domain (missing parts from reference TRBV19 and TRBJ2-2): DGGITQSPKYLFRKEGQNVTLSCEQNLNHDAMYWYRQDPGQGLRLIYYSQIVNDFQKGDIAEGYSVSREKKESFPLTVTSAQKNPTAFYLCASGTGANTGELFFGEGSRLTVL.